This TCR beta chain was recorded in a study of early stage breast cancer tumors. The trim removed 0 bases at V and 8 bases at J, leaving 12 bases unmatched. Germline V gene sequence: CDR1 ENHRY, CDR2 SYGVKD. The CDR3 consists of 17 residues. The repertoire was sequenced with immunoSEQ multiplex PCR; TCRdb's copy has only in-frame clones and lacks some. The sample gives some 70,000 clones, roughly 80% of which show up once; under 4% is in the top ten. The receptor's source is a person aged 55 to 70 with breast cancer. Specimen: blood. The V gene is TRBV10-3, the J gene TRBJ2-1; 8 positions match TRBD2. The CDR3 spells CAISESSGRGGSYEQFF. CDR3 sequence (DNA): TGTGCCATCAGTGAGTCGAGCGGTCGCGGGGGGTCGTATGAGCAGTTCTTC.